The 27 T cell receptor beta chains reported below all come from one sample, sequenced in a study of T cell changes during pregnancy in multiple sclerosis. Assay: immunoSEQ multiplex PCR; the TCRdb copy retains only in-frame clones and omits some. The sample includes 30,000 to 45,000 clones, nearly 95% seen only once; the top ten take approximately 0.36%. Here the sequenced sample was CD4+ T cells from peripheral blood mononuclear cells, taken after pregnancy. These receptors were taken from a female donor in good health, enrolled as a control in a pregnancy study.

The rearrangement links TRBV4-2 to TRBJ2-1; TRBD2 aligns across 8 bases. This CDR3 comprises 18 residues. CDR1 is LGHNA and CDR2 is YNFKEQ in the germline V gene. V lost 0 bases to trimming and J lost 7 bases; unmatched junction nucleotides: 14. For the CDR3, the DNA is TGTGCCAGCAGCCAAGAATACGGATCGGGAGGGCTTAGGAATGAGCAGTTCTTC. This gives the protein CASSQEYGSGGLRNEQFF.

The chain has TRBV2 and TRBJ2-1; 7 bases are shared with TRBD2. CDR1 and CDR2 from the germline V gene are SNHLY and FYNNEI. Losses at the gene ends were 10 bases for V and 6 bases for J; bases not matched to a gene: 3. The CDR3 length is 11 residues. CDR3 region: CATTSVNEQFF. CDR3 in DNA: TGTGCCACTACTAGCGTCAATGAGCAGTTCTTC.

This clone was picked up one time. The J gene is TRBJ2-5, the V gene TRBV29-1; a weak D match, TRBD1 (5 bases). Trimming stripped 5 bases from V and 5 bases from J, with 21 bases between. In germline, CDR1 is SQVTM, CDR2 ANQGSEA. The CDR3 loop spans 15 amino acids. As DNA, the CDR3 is TGCAGCGTTTTAGGACGGTCGGCAGGGCGGGAGACCCAGTACTTC. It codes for CSVLGRSAGRETQYF.

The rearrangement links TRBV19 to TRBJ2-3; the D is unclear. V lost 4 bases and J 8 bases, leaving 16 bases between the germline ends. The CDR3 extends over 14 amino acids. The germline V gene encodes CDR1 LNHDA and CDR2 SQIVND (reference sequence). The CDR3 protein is CASSKGAARSTQYF. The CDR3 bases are TGTGCCAGTAGTAAAGGAGCCGCCCGAAGTACGCAGTATTTT. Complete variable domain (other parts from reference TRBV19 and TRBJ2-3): DGGITQSPKYLFRKEGQNVTLSCEQNLNHDAMYWYRQDPGQGLRLIYYSQIVNDFQKGDIAEGYSVSREKKESFPLTVTSAQKNPTAFYLCASSKGAARSTQYFGPGTRLTVL.

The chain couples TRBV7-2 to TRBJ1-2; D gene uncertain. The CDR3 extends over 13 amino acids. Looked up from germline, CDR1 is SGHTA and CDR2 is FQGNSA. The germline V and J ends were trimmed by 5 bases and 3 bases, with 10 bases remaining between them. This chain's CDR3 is CASSLSGDYGYTF. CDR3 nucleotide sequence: TGTGCCAGCAGCCTCTCCGGAGACTATGGCTACACCTTC.

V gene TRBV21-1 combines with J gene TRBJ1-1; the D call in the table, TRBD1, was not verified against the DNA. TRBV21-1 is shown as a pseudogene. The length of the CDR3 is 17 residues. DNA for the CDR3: TGTGCCAGCAGCATAATCCGGGACAGGCCATCTTACACTGAAGCTTTCTTT. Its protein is CASSIIRDRPSYTEAFF.

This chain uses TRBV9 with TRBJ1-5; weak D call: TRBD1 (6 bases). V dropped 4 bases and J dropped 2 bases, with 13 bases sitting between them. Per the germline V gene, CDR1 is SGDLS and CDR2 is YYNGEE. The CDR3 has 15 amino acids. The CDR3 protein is CASSPSAGGNQPQHF. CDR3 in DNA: TGTGCCAGCAGCCCCTCTGCAGGGGGCAATCAGCCCCAGCATTTT.

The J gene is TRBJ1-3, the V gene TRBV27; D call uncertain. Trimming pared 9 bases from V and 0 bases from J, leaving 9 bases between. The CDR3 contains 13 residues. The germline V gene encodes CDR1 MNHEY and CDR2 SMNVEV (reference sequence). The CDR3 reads CASYGVSGNTIYF. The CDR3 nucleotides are TGTGCCAGTTACGGGGTCTCTGGAAACACCATATATTTT.

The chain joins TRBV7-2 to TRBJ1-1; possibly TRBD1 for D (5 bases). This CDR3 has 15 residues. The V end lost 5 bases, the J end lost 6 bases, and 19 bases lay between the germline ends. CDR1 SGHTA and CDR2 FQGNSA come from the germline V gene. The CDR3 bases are TGTGCCAGCAGCCCCCGCGGGAGGGGCGTAGCTGAAGCTTTCTTT. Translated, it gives CASSPRGRGVAEAFF.

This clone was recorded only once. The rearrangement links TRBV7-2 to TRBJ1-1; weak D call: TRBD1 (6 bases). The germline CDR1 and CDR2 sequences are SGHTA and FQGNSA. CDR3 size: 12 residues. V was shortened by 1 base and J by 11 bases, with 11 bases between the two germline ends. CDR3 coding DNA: TGTGCCAGCAGCTTAGATAGGGGGACGGCTTTCTTT. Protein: CASSLDRGTAFF.

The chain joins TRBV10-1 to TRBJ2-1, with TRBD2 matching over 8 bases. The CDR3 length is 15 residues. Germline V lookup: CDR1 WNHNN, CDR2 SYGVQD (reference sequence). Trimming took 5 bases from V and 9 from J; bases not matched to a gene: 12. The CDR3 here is CASSTKGLGIREQFF. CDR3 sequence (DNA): TGCGCCAGCAGTACAAAGGGACTAGGAATTCGTGAGCAGTTCTTC.

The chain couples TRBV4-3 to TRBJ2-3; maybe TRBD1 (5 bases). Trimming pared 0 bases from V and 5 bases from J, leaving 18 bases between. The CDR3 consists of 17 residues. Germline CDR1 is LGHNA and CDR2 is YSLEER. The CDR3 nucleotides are TGCGCCAGCAGCCAAGAGGGGCCGACAACGGGTGTAGATACGCAGTATTTT. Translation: CASSQEGPTTGVDTQYF.

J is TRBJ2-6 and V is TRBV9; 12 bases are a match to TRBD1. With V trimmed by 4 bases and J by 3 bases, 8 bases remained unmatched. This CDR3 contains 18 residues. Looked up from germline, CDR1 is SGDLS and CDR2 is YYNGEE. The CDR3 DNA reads TGTGCCAGCAGCACCAGGGACAGGGGGCTTTTTGGGGCCAACGTCCTGACTTTC. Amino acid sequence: CASSTRDRGLFGANVLTF.

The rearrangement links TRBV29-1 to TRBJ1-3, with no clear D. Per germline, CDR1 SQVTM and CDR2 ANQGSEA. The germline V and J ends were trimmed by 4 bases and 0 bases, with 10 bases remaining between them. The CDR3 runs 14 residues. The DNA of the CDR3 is TGCAGCGTTGGATTGGGCCACTCTGGAAACACCATATATTTT. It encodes CSVGLGHSGNTIYF.

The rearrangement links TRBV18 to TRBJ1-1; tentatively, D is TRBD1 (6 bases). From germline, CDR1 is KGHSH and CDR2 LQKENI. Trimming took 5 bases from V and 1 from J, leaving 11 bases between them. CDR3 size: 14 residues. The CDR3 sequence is CASSTGHQNTEAFF. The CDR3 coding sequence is TGTGCCAGCTCAACGGGACACCAGAACACTGAAGCTTTCTTT. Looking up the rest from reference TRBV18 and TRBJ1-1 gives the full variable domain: NAGVMQNPRHLVRRRGQEARLRCSPMKGHSHVYWYRQLPEEGLKFMVYLQKENIIDESGMPKERFSAEFPKEGPSILRIQQVVRGDSAAYFCASSTGHQNTEAFFGQGTRLTVV.

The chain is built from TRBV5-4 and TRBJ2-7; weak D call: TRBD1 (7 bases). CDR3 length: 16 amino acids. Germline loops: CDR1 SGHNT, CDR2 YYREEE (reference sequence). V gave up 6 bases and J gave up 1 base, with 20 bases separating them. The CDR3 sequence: CASTLRGERASYEQYF. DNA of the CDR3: TGTGCCAGCACCCTCAGGGGGGAAAGGGCGTCCTACGAGCAGTACTTC. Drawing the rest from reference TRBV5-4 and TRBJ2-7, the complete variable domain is ETGVTQSPTHLIKTRGQQVTLRCSSQSGHNTVSWYQQALGQGPQFIFQYYREEENGRGNFPPRFSGLQFPNYSSELNVNALELDDSALYLCASTLRGERASYEQYFGPGTRLTVT.

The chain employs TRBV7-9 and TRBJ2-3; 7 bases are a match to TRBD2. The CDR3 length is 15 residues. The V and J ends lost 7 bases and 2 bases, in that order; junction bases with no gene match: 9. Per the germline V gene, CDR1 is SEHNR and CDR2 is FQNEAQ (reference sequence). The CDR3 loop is CASNSGLAVTDTQYF. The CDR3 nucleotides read TGTGCCAGCAATTCTGGTCTAGCGGTCACAGATACGCAGTATTTT.

The CDR3 reads CASSLAEGALGSPLHF. The DNA of the CDR3 is TGTGCCAGCAGCTTAGCGGAGGGGGCACTGGGCTCACCCCTCCACTTT. The chain is built from TRBV7-9 and TRBJ1-6, with TRBD1 identical over 7 bases. V shed 0 bases, J shed 10 bases, and the junction held 9 bases outside the gene matches. This CDR3 has 16 amino acids. In germline, CDR1 is SEHNR, CDR2 FQNEAQ (reference sequence).

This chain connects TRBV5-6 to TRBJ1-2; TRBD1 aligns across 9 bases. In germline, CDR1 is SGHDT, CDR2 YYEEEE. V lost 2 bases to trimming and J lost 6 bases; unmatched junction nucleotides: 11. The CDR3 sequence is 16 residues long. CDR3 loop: CASSFPLGQGGDGYTF. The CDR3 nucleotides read TGTGCCAGCAGCTTCCCCTTGGGACAGGGAGGAGATGGCTACACCTTC.

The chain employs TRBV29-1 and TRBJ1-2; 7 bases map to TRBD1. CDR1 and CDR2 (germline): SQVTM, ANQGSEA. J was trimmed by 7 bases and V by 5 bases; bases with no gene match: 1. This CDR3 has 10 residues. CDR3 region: CSVRDSGYTF. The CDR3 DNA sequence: TGCAGCGTTAGGGACAGTGGCTACACCTTC. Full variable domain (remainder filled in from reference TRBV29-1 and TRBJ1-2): SAVISQKPSRDICQRGTSLTIQCQVDSQVTMMFWYRQQPGQSLTLIATANQGSEATYESGFVIDKFPISRPNLTFSTLTVSNMSPEDSSIYLCSVRDSGYTFGSGTRLTVV.

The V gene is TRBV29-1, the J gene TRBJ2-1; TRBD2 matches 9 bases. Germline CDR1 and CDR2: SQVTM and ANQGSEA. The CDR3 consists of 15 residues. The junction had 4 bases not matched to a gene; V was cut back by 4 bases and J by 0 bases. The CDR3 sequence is CSVVGSGSSYNEQFF. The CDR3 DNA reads TGCAGCGTTGTAGGTAGCGGGAGCTCCTACAATGAGCAGTTCTTC.

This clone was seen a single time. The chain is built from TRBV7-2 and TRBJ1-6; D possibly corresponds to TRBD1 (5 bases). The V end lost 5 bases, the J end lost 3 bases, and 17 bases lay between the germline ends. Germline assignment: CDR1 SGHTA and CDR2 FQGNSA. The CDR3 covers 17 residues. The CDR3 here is CASSRRTGGDYNSPLHF. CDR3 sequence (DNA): TGTGCCAGCAGCCGCCGAACGGGAGGGGACTATAATTCACCCCTCCACTTT.

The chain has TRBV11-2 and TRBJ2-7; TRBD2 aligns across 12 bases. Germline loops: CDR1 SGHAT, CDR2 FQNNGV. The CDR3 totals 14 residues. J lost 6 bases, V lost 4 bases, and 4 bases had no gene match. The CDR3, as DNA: TGTGCCAGCAGCTATGGACTAGCGGGAAGCGAGCAGTACTTC. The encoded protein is CASSYGLAGSEQYF.

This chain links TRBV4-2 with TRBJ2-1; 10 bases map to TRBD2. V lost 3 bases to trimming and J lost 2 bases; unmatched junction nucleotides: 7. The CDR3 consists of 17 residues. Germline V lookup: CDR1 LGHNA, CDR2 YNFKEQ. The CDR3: CASSQRSGRGAYNEQFF. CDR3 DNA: TGTGCCAGCAGCCAGAGAAGCGGGAGGGGTGCCTACAATGAGCAGTTCTTC.

The CDR3 reads CASSLETGGGTEAFF. For the CDR3, the DNA is TGTGCCAGCAGCTTAGAGACCGGCGGGGGGACTGAAGCTTTCTTT. The chain combines TRBV11-3 with TRBJ1-1; the D gene is possibly TRBD1 (5 bases). This CDR3 contains 15 residues. Trimming shortened V by 0 bases and J by 5 bases, and 13 bases separated the two germline ends. Per germline, CDR1 SGHNT and CDR2 YENEEA.

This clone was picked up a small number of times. The DNA of the CDR3 is TGTGCCAGTAGTATAGGTACCCGGGGGAATCAGCCCCAGCATTTT. Translated: CASSIGTRGNQPQHF. The chain recombines TRBV19 with TRBJ1-5, with D perhaps matching TRBD1 (5 bases). The V end was cut by 1 base, the J end by 4 bases, with 11 bases between. CDR1 is LNHDA, CDR2 SQIVND, per germline (reference sequence). The CDR3 covers 15 residues.

CDR3 loop: CASSLVLGQATNEKLFF. In DNA form, the CDR3 reads TGTGCCAGCAGCCTCGTACTAGGACAGGCAACTAATGAAAAACTGTTTTTT. The genes are TRBV7-6 and TRBJ1-4, with 7 bases that match TRBD1. This CDR3 has 17 amino acids. The germline gives CDR1 SGHVS, CDR2 FNYEAQ. V was clipped by 5 bases and J by 0 bases; unmatched bases: 9.